Shown below are 26 T cell receptor beta chains from a single sample sequenced in a study of metastatic and nonmetastatic thyroid tumors. TCRdb re-analyzed the PCR reads through MiXCR. The profile covers approximately 37,000 clones, with 15% appearing a single time and approximately 18% taken by the ten largest. None of the patients had undergone any treatment ahead of thyroid surgery. Sequenced material: blood. The receptors were gathered from a male donor with papillary thyroid cancer or a benign thyroid nodule (not recorded which). Some clones in this sample may be carry-over from other donors' samples.

This clone was found a few times. This chain uses TRBV6-2 or TRBV6-3 with TRBJ2-7, with D possibly TRBD1 on 6 matching bases. Germline V gene sequence: CDR1 MNHEY, CDR2 SVGEGT. The CDR3 has 12 amino acids. Trimming removed 6 bases at V and 3 bases at J, with 9 bases between. CDR3 protein: CASRADSYEQYF. The DNA of the CDR3 is TGTGCCAGCAGGGCGGACAGCTACGAGCAGTACTTC.

V and J are TRBV27 and TRBJ2-1; 10 nucleotides line up with TRBD2. This CDR3 has 15 amino acids. Germline loops: CDR1 MNHEY, CDR2 SMNVEV (reference sequence). V lost 1 base to trimming and J lost 7 bases; unmatched junction nucleotides: 4. CDR3 region: CASSLYPGLANEQFF. In nucleotides, the CDR3 is TGTGCCAGCAGTTTATATCCGGGACTAGCGAATGAGCAGTTCTTC.

Turning to this clone: The junction departs from germline at one end; a sequencing error may be responsible. The chain couples TRBV10-2 to TRBJ2-7; the D gene is possibly TRBD2 (5 bases). This CDR3 has 12 residues. Germline V gene data show CDR1 as WSHSY and CDR2 as SAAADI. This CDR3 reads CASTRSGGEHYF. For the CDR3, the DNA is TGCGCCAGCACTCGCTCAGGAGGCGAGCATTACTTC.

This chain uses TRBV10-1 with TRBJ2-1; D is ambiguous. Germline V gene sequence: CDR1 WNHNN, CDR2 SYGVQD (reference sequence). The CDR3 sequence is 14 residues long. Trimming stripped 0 bases from V and 8 bases from J, with 11 bases between. CDR3 amino acids: CASSESTHVDEQFF. The CDR3 DNA reads TGCGCCAGCAGTGAGTCGACTCATGTGGATGAGCAGTTCTTC.

This clone was detected many times. The CDR3 sequence: CASHTANYGYTF. CDR3 DNA sequence: TGTGCCAGCCATACGGCTAACTATGGCTACACCTTC. This chain joins TRBV28 and TRBJ1-2, with no clear D. Trimming pared 8 bases from V and 0 bases from J, leaving 7 bases between. Germline CDR1 and CDR2: MDHEN and SYDVKM. The CDR3 length is 12 residues.

A remark on this clone: A much larger clone sits a single nucleotide away, making a read error possible. The identical CDR3 is also encoded by other nucleotide sequences in the sample. V gene TRBV5-5 combines with J gene TRBJ1-2; 9 bases are a match to TRBD1. The CDR3 has 15 amino acids. Losses at the gene ends were 4 bases for V and 4 bases for J; bases not matched to a gene: 8. CDR1 and CDR2 (germline): SGHKS, YYEKEE (reference sequence). The CDR3 bases are TGTGCCAGCAGCCCTAACGACAGGGGGGGCTATGGCTACACCTTC. As protein: CASSPNDRGGYGYTF.

The chain has TRBV6-2 or TRBV6-3 and TRBJ2-3; D is tentatively TRBD1 or TRBD2 (6 bases each). Germline CDR1 is MNHEY and CDR2 is SVGEGT. Trimming pared 0 bases from V and 1 base from J, leaving 11 bases between. This CDR3 contains 16 residues. DNA for the CDR3: TGTGCCAGCAGTTACTCGGGGGGCGCGGGCACAGATACGCAGTATTTT. Translating it yields CASSYSGGAGTDTQYF.

This clone has ten or more counts. The chain links TRBV27 to TRBJ2-3, with 8 positions matching TRBD2. This CDR3 contains 15 residues. Trimming took 5 bases from V and 3 from J; bases not matched to a gene: 7. The V gene's germline CDR1 is MNHEY and CDR2 SMNVEV (reference sequence). The CDR3 DNA follows: TGTGCCAGCAGTCTAGCGGGTTTGGGTACAGATACGCAGTATTTT. As protein: CASSLAGLGTDTQYF.

This clone occurred many times. The chain is built from TRBV18 and TRBJ2-7; 9 bases align to TRBD1. V lost 3 bases, J lost 2 bases, and 2 bases stayed unmatched. The CDR3 sequence is 14 residues long. The germline V gene has CDR1 KGHSH and CDR2 LQKENI. CDR3 amino acids: CASSPGQGPYEQYF. CDR3 sequence (DNA): TGTGCCAGCTCACCGGGACAGGGACCCTACGAGCAGTACTTC.

This clone was detected many times. This chain joins TRBV28 and TRBJ2-5; D remains ambiguous. Germline-derived CDR1 and CDR2 are MDHEN and SYDVKM. The CDR3 extends over 9 amino acids. The CDR3 DNA is TGTGGGGTTTTTGAGACCCAGTACTTC. Protein sequence: CGVFETQYF. The variable domain in full, with the rest retrieved from reference TRBV28 and TRBJ2-5, is DVKVTQSSRYLVKRTGEKVFLECVQDMDHENMFWYRQDPGLGLRLIYFSYDVKMKEKGDIPEGYSVSREKKERFSLILESASTNQTSMYLCGVFETQYFGPGTRLLVL.

Comment on this clone: At the DNA level, this CDR3 is encoded by other sequences in the same sample as well. The chain joins TRBV4-1 to TRBJ1-4, with TRBD1 identical over 9 bases. CDR1 is MGHRA, CDR2 YSYEKL, per germline. The CDR3 loop spans 16 amino acids. The trim removed 1 base at V and 7 bases at J, leaving 7 bases unmatched. The CDR3 is CASSQGVTGGVEKLFF. The CDR3 region has the DNA TGCGCCAGCAGCCAAGGTGTGACAGGGGGGGTTGAAAAACTGTTTTTT.

This clone was counted a single time. The chain uses TRBV4-1 and TRBJ2-1; D possibly corresponds to TRBD2 (6 bases). The V and J ends lost 2 bases and 1 base respectively, with 9 bases between them. Germline-derived CDR1 and CDR2 are MGHRA and YSYEKL. CDR3 length: 15 amino acids. The CDR3 region has the DNA TGCGCCAGCAGCCAATGGGGGGAATCCTACAATGAGCAGTTCTTC. It codes for CASSQWGESYNEQFF.

This clone was picked up many times. V gene TRBV20-1 combines with J gene TRBJ2-1, with TRBD1 matching 9 bases. V trimming: 5 bases; J trimming: 6 bases; junction bases outside the gene matches: 8. The CDR3 has 14 residues. The V gene's germline CDR1 is DFQATT and CDR2 SNEGSKA (reference sequence). The CDR3 DNA reads TGCAGTGCTCCCAGGGACAGGGTACCCAATGAGCAGTTCTTC. Its protein is CSAPRDRVPNEQFF.

This clone occurred many times. The chain has TRBV20-1 and TRBJ1-2; the D is unclear. Germline CDR1 and CDR2: DFQATT and SNEGSKA (reference sequence). There are 12 residues in the CDR3. The V end was cut by 6 bases, the J end by 4 bases, with 12 bases between. The CDR3 nucleotides read TGCAGTGCCCCCGCCCTTTTCTATGGCTACACCTTC. Translated, it gives CSAPALFYGYTF.

There are many counts of this clone. J is TRBJ2-5 and V is TRBV6-2 or TRBV6-3; 7 positions agree with TRBD2. V trimming: 0 bases; J trimming: 7 bases; junction bases outside the gene matches: 11. Looked up from germline, CDR1 is MNHEY and CDR2 is SVGEGT. The CDR3 spans 16 residues. CDR3 coding DNA: TGTGCCAGCAGTTACTCTGAGTCGGGGGGACTTCGGACCCAGTACTTC. It is translated as CASSYSESGGLRTQYF.

The sample holds many counts of this clone. The chain has TRBV18 and TRBJ2-5; D perhaps matches TRBD1 (5 bases). The CDR3 contains 15 residues. The V gene's germline CDR1 is KGHSH and CDR2 LQKENI. V lost 4 bases and J lost 9, with 21 bases in between. This chain's CDR3 is CASSQATAPPGAQYF. CDR3 in DNA: TGTGCCAGCTCACAAGCGACAGCCCCCCCTGGGGCCCAGTACTTC.

Concerning this clone itself: The same CDR3 also results from other DNA sequences found in this sample. The chain links TRBV28 to TRBJ1-4, with TRBD1 matching 7 bases. V shed 9 bases and J 5 bases; nucleotides not matched to a gene: 3. This CDR3 is 12 amino acids long. Germline loops: CDR1 MDHEN, CDR2 SYDVKM. CDR3 DNA sequence: TGTGCCAGTAGACAGGGCAATGAAAAACTGTTTTTT. This encodes CASRQGNEKLFF. The full variable domain, its missing parts supplied by reference TRBV28 and TRBJ1-4, is DVKVTQSSRYLVKRTGEKVFLECVQDMDHENMFWYRQDPGLGLRLIYFSYDVKMKEKGDIPEGYSVSREKKERFSLILESASTNQTSMYLCASRQGNEKLFFGSGTQLSVL.

Ten or more counts support this clone. The rearrangement links TRBV7-3 to TRBJ2-3; the match to TRBD2 covers 11 bases. From germline, CDR1 is SGHTA and CDR2 FQGTGA. The ends lost 4 bases at V and 5 bases at J; junction bases unmatched: 8. The CDR3 is 16 amino acids. For the CDR3, the DNA is TGTGCCAGCAGCTCTTCGACTAGCGGGGTCCTAGATACGCAGTATTTT. Its protein is CASSSSTSGVLDTQYF.

This clone was counted only a few times. The chain carries TRBV3-1 and TRBJ2-1; 13 bases are a match to TRBD2. The CDR3 has 16 residues. Germline lookup yields CDR1 LGHDT and CDR2 YNNKEL (reference sequence). V dropped 0 bases and J dropped 9; count of bases not matched to a gene: 5. This chain's CDR3 is CASSQDRTSGSLEQFF. The CDR3, as DNA: TGTGCCAGCAGCCAAGACCGGACTAGCGGGAGTCTTGAGCAGTTCTTC.

This clone showed up many times. The chain carries TRBV3-1 and TRBJ2-1; tentative D call: TRBD2 (6 bases). This CDR3 spans 15 amino acids. V dropped 1 base and J dropped 5 bases, with 12 bases sitting between them. Germline values: CDR1 LGHDT, CDR2 YNNKEL (reference sequence). The CDR3: CASSQVAGNNNEQFF. The CDR3 nucleotides are TGTGCCAGCAGCCAAGTGGCGGGAAATAACAATGAGCAGTTCTTC.

This clone was recorded at least ten times. The chain joins TRBV20-1 to TRBJ1-4; possible D gene TRBD1, 6 bases. CDR1 is DFQATT and CDR2 is SNEGSKA in the germline V gene (reference sequence). The CDR3 sequence is 13 residues long. The V gene lost 6 bases and the J gene lost 7 bases, with 15 bases spanning the gap. This CDR3 is CSAQGRGAEKLFF. DNA for the CDR3: TGCAGTGCACAGGGCCGGGGGGCTGAAAAACTGTTTTTT.

This clone was counted ten times or more. V is TRBV5-1 and J is TRBJ2-2, with 7 nucleotides matching TRBD1. Germline V gives CDR1 SGHRS, CDR2 YFSETQ. CDR3 length equals 13 residues. V dropped 7 bases and J dropped 4; count of bases not matched to a gene: 4. The CDR3 coding sequence is TGCGCCAGCGAGACAGGGTTCACCGGGGAGCTGTTTTTT. This translates into CASETGFTGELFF.

At least ten counts were recorded for this clone. The V gene is TRBV19, the J gene TRBJ2-2; no clear D gene. The CDR3 extends over 18 amino acids. CDR1 is LNHDA and CDR2 is SQIVND in the germline V gene (reference sequence). V lost 4 bases, J lost 0 bases, and 18 bases lay in between. The CDR3 reads CASSTDLVPRPNTGELFF. The CDR3 nucleotides read TGTGCCAGTAGTACCGACCTGGTGCCAAGACCGAACACCGGGGAGCTGTTTTTT.

This clone came up many times. Other DNA variants within this sample encode the same CDR3. The chain recombines TRBV5-5 with TRBJ2-5; no firm D call. Germline V lookup: CDR1 SGHKS, CDR2 YYEKEE (reference sequence). V gave up 7 bases and J gave up 2 bases, with 15 bases separating them. This CDR3 contains 14 residues. CDR3 sequence (DNA): TGTGCCAGCGCAAACTGGGTGGTACAAGAGACCCAGTACTTC. Its translation is CASANWVVQETQYF.

This clone was seen at least ten times. A read error may account for a junction end that differs from germline. The chain's CDR3 is CASNQWGSGSEIYEQYF. In DNA, the CDR3 is TGTGCCAGCAACCAATGGGGCTCGGGTAGCGAGATCTACGAGCAGTACTTC. The gene calls are TRBV4-2 and TRBJ2-7; possibly TRBD1 or TRBD2 for D (5 bases each). The germline V gene has CDR1 LGHNA and CDR2 YNFKEQ. This CDR3 spans 17 amino acids.

This clone came up many times. The chain is built from TRBV19 and TRBJ2-4; 10 bases map to TRBD1. Germline assignment: CDR1 LNHDA and CDR2 SQIVND (reference sequence). Trimming took 6 bases from V and 5 from J; bases not matched to a gene: 1. The CDR3 loop spans 13 amino acids. CDR3 in amino acids: CASRGTGENIQYF. The CDR3 nucleotides read TGTGCCAGTAGGGGGACAGGGGAAAACATTCAGTACTTC. Drawing the rest from reference TRBV19 and TRBJ2-4, the complete variable domain is DGGITQSPKYLFRKEGQNVTLSCEQNLNHDAMYWYRQDPGQGLRLIYYSQIVNDFQKGDIAEGYSVSREKKESFPLTVTSAQKNPTAFYLCASRGTGENIQYFGAGTRLSVL.